This TCR beta chain came from a study of vaccination and CD4 T cells after COVID-19. Study-level information: The interval from dose two to post-vaccine sampling had a median of approximately 73 days, and it ranged from 14 to 241.

Findings of the study overall: Within the convalescent patients, a median about 89% of the SARS-CoV-2-reactive clones were ones that appeared only post-vaccination.

The Oncomine TCR Beta short-read assay sequenced DNA from cultured CD4+ T cells. TCRdb processed the PCR reads anew with MiXCR; each CDR3 protein has one entry. The table includes several thousand distinct CDR3 sequences, roughly 23% detected once. The germline V gene encodes CDR1 LNHDA and CDR2 SQIVND (reference sequence). Trimming left V 5 bases short and J 3 bases short, with 19 bases between. The CDR3 loop spans 16 amino acids. Treatment denoted: approximately 9-day PBMC culture with coronavirus spike peptide pools or control peptides (ViraFEST assay). PCR positivity dates ran from March to December 2020, preceding US Alpha, Beta and Delta variants. A note on this clonotype: Antigen specificity is unknown.

The receptor was isolated from a human donor who had recovered from COVID-19. Source material: CD4+ T cells from blood, cultured in vitro. The chain is built from TRBV19 and TRBJ1-1; D remains ambiguous. The DNA for the CDR3 is TGTGCCAGTAGTCCGCCGGGGTACGGGAGGTACACTGAAGCTTTCTTT. This translates into CASSPPGYGRYTEAFF.